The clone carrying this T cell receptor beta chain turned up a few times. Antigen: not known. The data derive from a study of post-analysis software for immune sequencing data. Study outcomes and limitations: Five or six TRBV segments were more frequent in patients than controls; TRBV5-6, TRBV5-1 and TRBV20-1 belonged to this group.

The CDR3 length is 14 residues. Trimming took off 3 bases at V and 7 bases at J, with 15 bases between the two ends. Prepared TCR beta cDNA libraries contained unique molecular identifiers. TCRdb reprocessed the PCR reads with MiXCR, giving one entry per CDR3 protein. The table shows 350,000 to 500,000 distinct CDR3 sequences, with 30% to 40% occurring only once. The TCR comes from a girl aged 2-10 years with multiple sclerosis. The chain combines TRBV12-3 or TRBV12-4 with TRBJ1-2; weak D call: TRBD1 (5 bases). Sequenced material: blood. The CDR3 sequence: CASSFSRDESGYTF. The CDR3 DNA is TGTGCCAGCAGTTTCAGCCGGGACGAAAGTGGCTACACCTTC.